This T cell receptor beta chain was recovered during a study of cytomegalovirus exposure and HLA in healthy donors. Notes on the study in general: Several top significant clusters appeared, in a later analysis, to be linked to common viral pathogens.

This clone has a handful of counts. The antigen is not known. Other DNA sequences of this sample code for an identical CDR3. A multiplex PCR was run with 60 Vbeta primers and 13 Jbeta primers. Generated by immunoSEQ multiplex PCR, the TCRdb table keeps only in-frame clones and is missing some. The table includes 150,000 to 200,000 clones, more than 75% detected once. Germline loops: CDR1 MDHEN, CDR2 SYDVKM. The V segment lost 6 bases and the J segment 4 bases; nucleotides outside the gene matches: 7. The CDR3 is made up of 14 amino acids. Donors counted as nominally healthy when sampled, yet unrecorded immune exposures were likely.

The J gene is TRBJ1-2, the V gene TRBV28, with 8 bases identical to TRBD1. The sequence was collected from a woman in her 30s in good health and CMV-seropositive. Input material: PBMCs. CDR3 in DNA: TGTGCCAGCAGCCCAGGGGGCTCGGGCTATGGCTACACCTTC. Encoded protein: CASSPGGSGYGYTF.